This TCR beta chain was observed in a study of T cell responses to AZD1222 COVID-19 vaccine. Across the study: Second-dose timings of about 4 or about 12 weeks were pooled. Study-level results: In the spike-specific TCR repertoire, nearly half reportedly target unmutated variant regions. A rise in Spike-specific TCR breadth and depth followed two AZD1222 doses.

Germline-derived CDR1 and CDR2 are SGHTA and FQGTGA. This CDR3 spans 15 amino acids. The V gene end was trimmed by 2 bases and the J gene end by 4 bases; junction bases not matched to a gene: 5. On this clone itself: The antigen is unknown.

Sequencing was performed with immunoSEQ multiplex PCR; in TCRdb, only in-frame clones are kept and a portion is missing. Of roughly 100,000 clones listed, around 89% are singletons. The origin of this receptor is an adult in good health. The sequences come from peripheral blood, collected on day 0 of AZD1222 vaccination. The rearrangement uses TRBV7-3 and TRBJ2-5; 9 bases match TRBD2. The CDR3, as DNA: TGTGCCAGCAGCTTACTAGCGGGGACGGGAGAGACCCAGTACTTC. Protein product: CASSLLAGTGETQYF. Looking up the rest from reference TRBV7-3 and TRBJ2-5 gives the full variable domain: GAGVSQTPSNKVTEKGKYVELRCDPISGHTALYWYRQSLGQGPEFLIYFQGTGAADDSGLPNDRFFAVRPEGSVSTLKIQRTERGDSAVYLCASSLLAGTGETQYFGPGTRLLVL.